Sequencing of this TCR beta chain was carried out in a study of T-cell memory formation after mild COVID-19. Study-wide results and caveats: Mainly CM and EM harbored the contracting CD4+ clones; mainly EMRA harbored the CD8+ ones.

On this clonotype: Its antigen is unidentified.

Germline values: CDR1 DFQATT, CDR2 SNEGSKA (reference sequence). This CDR3 spans 16 amino acids. Germline trimming cut 0 bases from V and 0 bases from J; bases unmatched to any gene: 5. From 5'RACE with constant-segment primers came TCR alpha and TCR beta cDNA libraries that carried sample barcodes and UMIs. TCRdb re-called the 5' RACE reads with MiXCR, one entry per CDR3 protein. The sample records about 300,000 distinct CDR3 sequences, less than 20% being singletons. This receptor was taken from a man younger than 30 who had mild COVID-19 (a few samples of this study predate the infection). Cell type and time point are not known. The V gene is TRBV20-1, the J gene TRBJ2-7; TRBD2 matches at 10 bases. Sequenced input: PBMCs or a T cell subset sorted from them (not recorded which). The CDR3 is CSARDLSGGASYEQYF. CDR3 nucleotides: TGCAGTGCTAGAGATCTGAGCGGGGGGGCCTCCTACGAGCAGTACTTC.